This T cell receptor (beta chain) is drawn from a study of blood T cell repertoires in COVID-19. After removal of 9 bases from V and 3 bases from J, the junction contained 5 bases not matched to a gene. The germline V gene encodes CDR1 MNHEY and CDR2 SMNVEV (reference sequence). CDR3 length: 13 residues. Only in-frame clones appear in the TCRdb table, and some are missing; sequencing was by immunoSEQ multiplex PCR. The sample records under 500,000 clones, around 88% being singletons. The receptor was derived from a woman aged 25 to 39 with acute or convalescent COVID-19. Sequenced: peripheral blood. V gene TRBV27 combines with J gene TRBJ1-2, with 9 bases fitting TRBD1. CDR3 sequence reads: CASHRGRDYGYTF. DNA for the CDR3: TGTGCCAGTCACAGGGGGCGCGACTATGGCTACACCTTC.